The T cell receptor beta chain under discussion was sequenced for a study of CD8 T cells in ankylosing spondylitis. Germline V CDR1 and CDR2: SGDLS, YYNGEE. Trimming stripped 1 base from V and 8 bases from J, with 16 bases between. The CDR3 loop spans 15 amino acids. Using quantitative 5'-RACE with molecular barcodes, the authors made TCR beta libraries. TCRdb reanalysed the 5' RACE reads using MiXCR and keeps one entry per CDR3 protein. Found here are about 42,000 distinct CDR3 sequences, approximately 3.6% of them singletons; the top ten hold approximately 4%. In its sample, this clonotype was seen many times.

Sequencing input: blood, either unsorted or a sorted T cell fraction (not recorded which). This chain links TRBV9 with TRBJ2-4, with D tentatively TRBD2 (6 bases). The receptor was derived from a female donor with ankylosing spondylitis or in good health (not recorded which). The DNA for the CDR3 is TGTGCCAGCAGCGTAACTCCGGAGGTAGCGGACATTCAGTACTTC. Amino acids: CASSVTPEVADIQYF. Drawing the rest from reference TRBV9 and TRBJ2-4, the complete variable domain is DSGVTQTPKHLITATGQRVTLRCSPRSGDLSVYWYQQSLDQGLQFLIQYYNGEERAKGNILERFSAQQFPDLHSELNLSSLELGDSALYFCASSVTPEVADIQYFGAGTRLSVL.